This T cell receptor beta chain was profiled in a study of Graves' ophthalmopathy and Graves' hyperthyroidism (dated by TCRdb to the late 2010s). For context, the study as a whole: Peripheral blood was collected at initial diagnosis, prior to any treatment. To tell Graves' ophthalmopathy apart from Graves' hyperthyroidism, and to predict which patients would progress to ophthalmopathy, the study relied on TCR beta repertoire signatures. In total, around 130 blood samples were TCR-sequenced: 40 to 45 ophthalmopathy, some 80 hyperthyroidism and around 17 hyperthyroidism-to-ophthalmopathy patients. To explore V-J signatures that separate ophthalmopathy from hyperthyroidism, a discovery set of approximately 100 patients was enrolled, consisting of about 45 with ophthalmopathy and fewer than 60 with stable hyperthyroidism. For independent validation, a separate cohort was made up of some 19 hyperthyroidism patients plus 17 patients who later progressed from hyperthyroidism to ophthalmopathy. In more than five hyperthyroidism patients, T-cell repertoires of thyroid tissue and blood were compared. After sampling, hyperthyroidism patients received methimazole starting at 30 mg daily, and ophthalmopathy patients received high-dose intravenous methylprednisolone.

Here is what the overall study found, with its caveats: In validation, the model predicted ophthalmopathy progression with about 71% sensitivity and roughly 72% specificity; roughly 11 predicted patients were CT-confirmed with GO in a median of around 6 months. No statistical method was used to set the sample size in advance, and the investigators knew which group each participant was assigned to. In cross-validation, the 13-signature model distinguished ophthalmopathy from stable hyperthyroidism with around 90% sensitivity and over 81% specificity, while in the test set the corresponding values were about 80% and 75%. Most expanded thyroid clonotypes with a frequency above 0.001 also appeared in blood, which suggests that blood repertoires may reflect the immune response in the thyroid.

The germline V gene encodes CDR1 KGHSH and CDR2 LQKENI. V lost 7 bases and J lost 5 bases, and the count of bases not matched to a germline gene is 6. From cysteine to phenylalanine, the CDR3 is 13 amino acids long. The entry retains the CDR3 DNA only, 39 bases that are in frame from base 1. Hyperthyroidism was considered stable if no progression to ophthalmopathy occurred within 18 months of follow-up. Patients with hyperthyroidism were aged 18 to 65 years, had been newly diagnosed, and had a disease duration of less than 2 months. Patients with other autoimmune diseases, uncontrolled infections, pregnancy or lactation were excluded from the study. Diagnosis was based on clinical symptoms, serum thyroxine, TRAb, thyroid ultrasound and orbital computed tomography. PBMCs were isolated from approximately 10 ml of fresh peripheral blood by Ficoll-Paque density gradient centrifugation. Total RNA was extracted with Trizol reagent and quality-checked on an Agilent 2100 Bioanalyzer.

For repertoire sequencing, TCR beta CDR3 regions were amplified from RNA transcripts. The first round of RT-PCR was done with HTBI primers and the Qiagen OneStep RT-PCR kit, and was followed by a second round of multiplex PCR, then size selection and purification. Sequencing of the libraries was carried out on an Illumina HiSeq2000 in paired-end mode with 100 bp reads. In the paper's pipeline: SOAPnuke was used to process the reads, throwing out any read that had adapters, had uncalled bases, had a mean Phred below 15, or lacked an exact constant-primer or identifier match. COPE v1.2.5 was used to merge high-quality paired reads. Unique nucleotide sequences were defined as clonotypes and aligned to IMGT TRB V, D and J references using MiTCR v1.1. Only V-J combinations with frequency above 0.0001 were analysed, covering 99% to 99.2% of repertoires. For each V-J combination, a TCR clonal expansion and chaos score was defined as the ratio of F50 clonal expansion to chaos observed in the TCRdist matrix. Features were reduced by Welch's t-statistics and random forest to some 13 V-J combinations, which fed a naive Bayes classifier. Thyroid-blood repertoire similarity was quantified with the Morisita-Horn index. The raw public reads went through TCRdb reprocessing: fastp at Q25, MiXCR clone calling, in-frame beta chains kept. Every distinct CDR3 protein forms one entry, paired with its most common genes and DNA. These V and J calls rely on TCRdb rather than the paper's analysis. Within this sample are a few hundred thousand distinct CDR3 sequences, with about 18% of them counted one time only. About 2.4% of the sample is taken by the ten largest.

The sample holds many counts of this clonotype. Its binding antigen is unknown. Base qualities are missing; no much larger clone stands one base away. The sample taken for sequencing was peripheral blood. The chain links TRBV18 with TRBJ2-7; TRBD1 matches 9 bases in the middle. The sequence derives from an adult woman with stable Graves' hyperthyroidism. The sequence in DNA is TGTGCCAGCTTAAGGACAGGGGAACACGAGCAGTACTTC. Its coded protein is CASLRTGEHEQYF.